The clone carrying this T cell receptor (beta chain) turned up a few times. The CDR3 covers 15 residues. CDR1 is ENHRY, CDR2 SYGVKD, per germline. The ends were cut back, 3 bases at V and 0 bases at J, with 12 bases in the middle. A second 7 to 11 cycle PCR used barcoded and J-beta primers. One entry per CDR3 protein, called by TCRdb with MiXCR from the 5' RACE reads. The sample shows 1.5 million to 1.9 million distinct CDR3 sequences, around 40% of them seen only once. This sample is part of a study of blood T cells in healthy people across ages. This clonotype was obtained from a woman under 30 in good health. V gene TRBV10-3 combines with J gene TRBJ2-7; D might be TRBD1 (5 bases). Sequences were obtained from blood. The chain's CDR3 is CAISEGQGPSYEQYF. The CDR3 DNA sequence: TGTGCCATCAGTGAAGGTCAGGGTCCCTCCTACGAGCAGTACTTC.